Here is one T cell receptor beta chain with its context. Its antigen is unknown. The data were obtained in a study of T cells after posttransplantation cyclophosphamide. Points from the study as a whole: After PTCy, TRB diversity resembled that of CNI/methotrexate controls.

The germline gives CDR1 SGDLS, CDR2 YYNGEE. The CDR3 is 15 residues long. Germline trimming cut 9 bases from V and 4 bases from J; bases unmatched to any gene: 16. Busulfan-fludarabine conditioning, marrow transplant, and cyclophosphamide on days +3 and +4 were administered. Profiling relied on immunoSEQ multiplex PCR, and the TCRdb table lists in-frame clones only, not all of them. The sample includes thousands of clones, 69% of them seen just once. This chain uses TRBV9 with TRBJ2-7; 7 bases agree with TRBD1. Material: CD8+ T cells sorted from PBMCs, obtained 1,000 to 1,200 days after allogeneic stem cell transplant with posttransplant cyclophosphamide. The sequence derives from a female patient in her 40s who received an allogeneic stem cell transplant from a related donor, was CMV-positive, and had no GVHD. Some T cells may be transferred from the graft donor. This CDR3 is CAIFIEQGTAYEQYF. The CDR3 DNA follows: TGTGCCATCTTTATCGAACAGGGGACGGCATACGAGCAGTACTTC.